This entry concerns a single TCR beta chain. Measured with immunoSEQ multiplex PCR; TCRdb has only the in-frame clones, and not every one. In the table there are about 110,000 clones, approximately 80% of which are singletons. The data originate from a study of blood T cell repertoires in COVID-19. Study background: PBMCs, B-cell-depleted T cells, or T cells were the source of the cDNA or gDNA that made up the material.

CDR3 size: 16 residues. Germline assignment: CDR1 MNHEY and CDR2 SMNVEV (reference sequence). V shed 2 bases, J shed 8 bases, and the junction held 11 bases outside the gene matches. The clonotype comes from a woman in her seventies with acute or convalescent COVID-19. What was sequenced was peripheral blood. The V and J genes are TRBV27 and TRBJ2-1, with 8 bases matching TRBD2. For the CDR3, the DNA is TGTGCCAGCAGTTTAAGGAGGAAGCGGGAGATCGATGAGCAGTTCTTC. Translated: CASSLRRKREIDEQFF.